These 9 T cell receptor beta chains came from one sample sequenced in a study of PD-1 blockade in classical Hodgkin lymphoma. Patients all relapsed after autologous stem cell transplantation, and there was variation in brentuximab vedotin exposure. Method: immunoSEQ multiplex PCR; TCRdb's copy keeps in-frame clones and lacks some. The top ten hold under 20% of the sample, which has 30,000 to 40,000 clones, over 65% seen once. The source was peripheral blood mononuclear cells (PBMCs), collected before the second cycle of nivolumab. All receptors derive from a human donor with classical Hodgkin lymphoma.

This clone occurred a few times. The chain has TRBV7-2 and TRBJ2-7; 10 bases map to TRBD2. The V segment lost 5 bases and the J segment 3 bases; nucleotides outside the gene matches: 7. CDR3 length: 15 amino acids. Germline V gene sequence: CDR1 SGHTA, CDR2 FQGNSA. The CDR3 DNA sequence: TGTGCCAGCAGCCCCGGCGCTAGCGGGGGCTACGAGCAGTACTTC. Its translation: CASSPGASGGYEQYF.

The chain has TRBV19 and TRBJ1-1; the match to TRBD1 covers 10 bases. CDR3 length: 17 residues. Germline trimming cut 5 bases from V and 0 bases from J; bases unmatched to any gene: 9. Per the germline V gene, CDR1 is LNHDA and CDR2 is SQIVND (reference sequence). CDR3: CASSEGGTGALNTEAFF. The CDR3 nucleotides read TGTGCCAGTAGTGAAGGGGGGACAGGGGCTCTGAACACTGAAGCTTTCTTT.

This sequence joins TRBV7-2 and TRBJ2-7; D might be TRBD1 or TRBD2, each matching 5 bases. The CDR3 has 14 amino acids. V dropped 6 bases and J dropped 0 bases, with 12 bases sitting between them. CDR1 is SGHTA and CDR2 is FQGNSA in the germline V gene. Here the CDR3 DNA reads TGTGCCAGCAGACGGGGCGAAAGCTCCTACGAGCAGTACTTC. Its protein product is CASRRGESSYEQYF.

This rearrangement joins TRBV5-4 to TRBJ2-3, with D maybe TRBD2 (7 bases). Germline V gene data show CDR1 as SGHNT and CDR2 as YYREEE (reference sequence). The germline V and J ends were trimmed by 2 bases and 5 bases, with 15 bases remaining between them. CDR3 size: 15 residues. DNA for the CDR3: TGTGCCAGCAGCTTCAGTGGGGGGGCTGAAGATACGCAGTATTTT. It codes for CASSFSGGAEDTQYF.

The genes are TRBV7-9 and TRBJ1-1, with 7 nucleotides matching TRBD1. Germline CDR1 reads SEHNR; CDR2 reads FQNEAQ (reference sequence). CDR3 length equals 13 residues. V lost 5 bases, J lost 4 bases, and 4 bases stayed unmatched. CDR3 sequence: CASSLQGSTEAFF. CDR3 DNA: TGTGCCAGCAGCCTACAGGGGAGCACTGAAGCTTTCTTT.

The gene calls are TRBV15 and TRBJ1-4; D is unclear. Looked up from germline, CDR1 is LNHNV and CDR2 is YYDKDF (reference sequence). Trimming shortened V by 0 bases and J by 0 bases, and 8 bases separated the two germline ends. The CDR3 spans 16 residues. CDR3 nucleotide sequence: TGTGCCACCAGCAGAGAAACAGCAACAACTAATGAAAAACTGTTTTTT. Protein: CATSRETATTNEKLFF.

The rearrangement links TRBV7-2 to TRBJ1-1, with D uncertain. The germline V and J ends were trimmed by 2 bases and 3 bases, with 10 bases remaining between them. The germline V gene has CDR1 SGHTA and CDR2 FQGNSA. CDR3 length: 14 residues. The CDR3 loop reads CASSLQARDTEAFF. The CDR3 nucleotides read TGTGCCAGCAGCTTACAGGCCCGGGACACTGAAGCTTTCTTT.

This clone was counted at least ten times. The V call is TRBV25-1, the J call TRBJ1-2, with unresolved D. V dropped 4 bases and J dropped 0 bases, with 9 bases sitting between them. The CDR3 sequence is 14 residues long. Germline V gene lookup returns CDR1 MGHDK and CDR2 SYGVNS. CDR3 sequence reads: CASSAGDANYGYTF. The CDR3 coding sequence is TGTGCCAGCAGTGCTGGGGATGCTAACTATGGCTACACCTTC.

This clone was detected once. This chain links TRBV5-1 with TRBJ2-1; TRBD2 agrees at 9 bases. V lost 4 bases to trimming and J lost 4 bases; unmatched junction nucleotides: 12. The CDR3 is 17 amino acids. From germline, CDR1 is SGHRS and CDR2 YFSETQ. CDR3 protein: CASSPLVAGEVYNEQFF. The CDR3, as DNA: TGCGCCAGCAGCCCTCTGGTAGCGGGGGAGGTGTACAATGAGCAGTTCTTC.